The rows below give T cell receptor beta chains drawn from one sample of a study of OX40 agonist ivuxolimab in advanced cancers. Using immunoSEQ multiplex PCR, the repertoire was profiled, and TCRdb retains in-frame clones only, with some absent. Here the sample spans about 53,000 clones, more than 70% being singletons. The source was CD4+ or CD8+ T cells sorted from blood, collected in a trial of the OX40 agonist ivuxolimab. These receptors all come from an adult with an advanced solid tumor such as melanoma, head and neck, liver or kidney cancer. The CDR3 runs from the conserved cysteine through the conserved F or W.

>TRBV7-2|TRBJ2-7|16
CASSFPPGGRSGEQYF
>TRBV11-3|TRBJ2-2|15
CASSSGGSWAGELFF
>TRBV7-6|TRBJ2-1|17
CASSSMPQGSLYNEQFF
>TRBV6-1|TRBJ1-1|14
CASKTGNRVAEAFF
>TRBV7-3|TRBJ2-5|11
CASSLAETQYF
>TRBV5-1|TRBJ2-4|16
CASSWDRVIAKNIQYF
>TRBV11-1|TRBJ2-1|11
CASSFHNEQFF
>TRBV7-9|TRBJ2-2|14
CASRRTANTGELFF
>TRBV2|TRBJ1-1|12
CASRVGFAEAFF
>TRBV5-5|TRBJ2-2|15
CASSFAGGNTGELFF
>TRBV12-5|TRBJ2-2|18
CASGLVKFRGRSAGELFF
>TRBV5-1|TRBJ2-3|15
CASSLTRPITDTQYF
>TRBV5-8|TRBJ2-1|12
CASLQGIDEQFF
>TRBV10-2|TRBJ2-3|11
CASSGFDTQYF
>TRBV18|TRBJ2-5|13
CASSPSGEETQYF
>TRBV6-5|TRBJ2-2|14
CASSYRGNTGELFF
>TRBV5-6|TRBJ2-7|14
CASSLGYPTYEQYF
>TRBV11-3|TRBJ2-7|15
CASSLGGGRSYEQYF
>TRBV5-1|TRBJ1-2|13
CASSDQTAYGYTF
>TRBV27|TRBJ2-7|14
CASSPPDRGREQYF
>TRBV6-6|TRBJ2-7|14
CASSPLAGAYEQYF
>TRBV11-3|TRBJ2-3|14
CASSLGQSADTQYF
>TRBV27|TRBJ2-7|11
CASSTNYEQYF
>TRBV9|TRBJ2-7|15
CASSVQQDRGYEQYF
>TRBV2|TRBJ2-1|16
CASSKGLAGPGSEQFF
>TRBV6-7|TRBJ1-2|15
CASSSPWDNNYGYTF